The clone carrying this T cell receptor (beta chain) was recorded only once. The V end lost 5 bases, the J end lost 4 bases, and 26 bases lay between the germline ends. CDR3 length: 18 residues. Germline values: CDR1 MGHRA, CDR2 YSYEKL. This sample was included in a study of blood T cell repertoires in COVID-19. Study background: There were acute and convalescent COVID-19 samples, and they came from the United States, Italy and Spain. Sources were T cells, B-cell-depleted T cells, or PBMCs; the material itself was cDNA or gDNA.

In the original workflow: Reference gene primer amplification gave nucleated cell count estimates. Clones were sequenced by immunoSEQ multiplex PCR, and TCRdb holds only the in-frame ones, with some missing. V, J and clone size reflect that table, while D and trimming were determined from the DNA. The repertoire holds over 150,000 clones, 70% to 90% seen once, with 2.5% to 3.5% in the top ten. The gene calls are TRBV4-1 and TRBJ1-1, with a tentative D call TRBD1 (5 bases). Sequencing input: peripheral blood. This sequence originates from a man aged 35 to 55 with active or convalescent COVID-19. In DNA form, the CDR3 reads TGCGCCAGCAGCGTCCCGACAGAGCCACGGTCACTATCCACTGAAGCTTTCTTT. It yields the protein CASSVPTEPRSLSTEAFF.